This record covers a single T cell receptor (beta chain). Antigen unknown. This entry comes from a study of blood T cells in healthy people across ages. Overall study results and limits: Versus aged donors, long-lived donors had higher diversity and more naive CD4+ cells. While age rose, TCR beta diversity per million T cells dropped in a roughly linear way.

A second PCR, run for about 7 to 11 cycles, used a sample-barcoded 5' primer plus a J-beta primer mix. TCRdb reprocessed the 5' RACE reads with MiXCR, giving one entry per CDR3 protein. The sample lists just over 800,000 distinct CDR3 sequences; approximately 67% were seen once. This clonotype originated in a man under 40 in good health. The specimen sequenced was blood.

CDR3 region: CASGTTGTNEQFF. The CDR3 DNA reads TGTGCCAGCGGAACTACAGGGACCAATGAGCAGTTCTTC. This chain connects TRBV5-6 to TRBJ2-1; tentative D call: TRBD1 (6 bases). Trimming shortened V by 7 bases and J by 6 bases, and 14 bases separated the two germline ends. Germline V CDR1 and CDR2: SGHDT, YYEEEE. CDR3 size: 13 residues.